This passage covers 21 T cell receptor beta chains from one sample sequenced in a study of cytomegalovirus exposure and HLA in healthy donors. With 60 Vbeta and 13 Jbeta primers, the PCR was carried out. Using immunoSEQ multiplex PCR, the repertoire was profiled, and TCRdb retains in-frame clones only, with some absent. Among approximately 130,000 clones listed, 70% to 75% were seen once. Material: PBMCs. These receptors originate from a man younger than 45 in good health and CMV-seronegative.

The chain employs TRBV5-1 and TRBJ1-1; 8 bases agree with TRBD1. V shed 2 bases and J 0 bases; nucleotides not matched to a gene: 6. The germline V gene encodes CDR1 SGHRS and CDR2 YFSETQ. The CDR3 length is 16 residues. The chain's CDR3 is CASSFRSGGLNTEAFF. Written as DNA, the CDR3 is TGCGCCAGCAGCTTTCGGTCAGGGGGCCTGAACACTGAAGCTTTCTTT.

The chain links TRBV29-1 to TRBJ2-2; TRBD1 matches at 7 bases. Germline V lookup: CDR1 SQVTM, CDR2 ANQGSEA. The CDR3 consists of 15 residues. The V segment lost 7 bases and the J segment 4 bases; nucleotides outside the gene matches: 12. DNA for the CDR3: TGCAGCGCTGGTGGTGGGACAGCCTTCACCGGGGAGCTGTTTTTT. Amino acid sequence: CSAGGGTAFTGELFF.

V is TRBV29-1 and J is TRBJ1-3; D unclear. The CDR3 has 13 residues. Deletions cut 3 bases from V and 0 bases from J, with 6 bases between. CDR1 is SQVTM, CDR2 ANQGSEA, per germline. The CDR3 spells CSVDESSGNTIYF. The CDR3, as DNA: TGCAGCGTTGACGAGAGCTCTGGAAACACCATATATTTT. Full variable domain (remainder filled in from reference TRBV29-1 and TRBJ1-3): SAVISQKPSRDICQRGTSLTIQCQVDSQVTMMFWYRQQPGQSLTLIATANQGSEATYESGFVIDKFPISRPNLTFSTLTVSNMSPEDSSIYLCSVDESSGNTIYFGEGSWLTVV.

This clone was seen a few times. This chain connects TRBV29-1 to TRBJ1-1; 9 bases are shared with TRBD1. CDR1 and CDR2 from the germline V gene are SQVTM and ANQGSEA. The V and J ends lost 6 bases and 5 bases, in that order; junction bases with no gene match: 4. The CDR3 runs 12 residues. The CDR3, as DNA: TGCAGCGTGGAGACAGGGGGAACTGAAGCTTTCTTT. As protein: CSVETGGTEAFF.

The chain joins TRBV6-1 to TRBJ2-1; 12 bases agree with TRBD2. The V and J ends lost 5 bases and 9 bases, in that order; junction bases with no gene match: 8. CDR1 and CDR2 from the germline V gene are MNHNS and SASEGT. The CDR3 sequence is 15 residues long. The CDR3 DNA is TGTGCCAGCAGTAGAGGACTAGCGGGATTCAGTGAGCAGTTCTTC. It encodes CASSRGLAGFSEQFF.

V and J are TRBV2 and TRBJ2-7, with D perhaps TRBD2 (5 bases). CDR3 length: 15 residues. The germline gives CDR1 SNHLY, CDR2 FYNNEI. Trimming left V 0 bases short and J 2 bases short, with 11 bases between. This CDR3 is CASSEASGLAYEQYF. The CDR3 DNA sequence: TGTGCCAGCAGTGAAGCTAGTGGACTGGCCTACGAGCAGTACTTC.

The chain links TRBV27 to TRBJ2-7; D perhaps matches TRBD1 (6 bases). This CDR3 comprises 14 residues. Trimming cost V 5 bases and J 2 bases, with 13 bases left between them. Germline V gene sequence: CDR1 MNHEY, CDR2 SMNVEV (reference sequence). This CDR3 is CASSLRDNPYEQYF. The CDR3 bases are TGTGCCAGCAGTCTCCGGGACAATCCCTACGAGCAGTACTTC.

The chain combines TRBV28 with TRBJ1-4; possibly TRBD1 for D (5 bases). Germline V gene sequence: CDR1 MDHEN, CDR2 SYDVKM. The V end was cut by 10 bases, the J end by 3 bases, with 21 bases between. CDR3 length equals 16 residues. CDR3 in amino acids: CAIGPSDAGANEKLFF. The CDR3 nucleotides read TGTGCCATCGGACCTTCTGATGCGGGGGCTAATGAAAAACTGTTTTTT.

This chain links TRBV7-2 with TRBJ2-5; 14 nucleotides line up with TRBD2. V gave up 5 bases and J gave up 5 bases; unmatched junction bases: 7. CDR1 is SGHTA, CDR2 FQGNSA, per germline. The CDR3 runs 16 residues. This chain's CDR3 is CASSTTSGGEWETQYF. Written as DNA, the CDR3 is TGTGCCAGCAGCACGACTAGCGGGGGGGAGTGGGAGACCCAGTACTTC. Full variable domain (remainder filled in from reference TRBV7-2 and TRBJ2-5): GAGVSQSPSNKVTEKGKDVELRCDPISGHTALYWYRQSLGQGLEFLIYFQGNSAPDKSGLPSDRFSAERTGGSVSTLTIQRTQQEDSAVYLCASSTTSGGEWETQYFGPGTRLLVL.

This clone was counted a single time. The CDR3 coding sequence is TGTGCCAGCAGCCAAGAATACCTCCAGGGCTATACAGATACGCAGTATTTT. This translates into CASSQEYLQGYTDTQYF. V gene TRBV4-2 combines with J gene TRBJ2-3, with a tentative D call TRBD1 (5 bases). The CDR3 consists of 17 residues. Trimming left V 0 bases short and J 3 bases short, with 16 bases between. CDR1 LGHNA and CDR2 YNFKEQ come from the germline V gene.

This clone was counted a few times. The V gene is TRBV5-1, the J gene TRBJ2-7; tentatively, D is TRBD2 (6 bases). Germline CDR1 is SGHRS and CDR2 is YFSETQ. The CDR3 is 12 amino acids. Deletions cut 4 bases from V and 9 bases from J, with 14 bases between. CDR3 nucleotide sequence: TGCGCCAGCAGCCCCGCGGGGACGGGGCAGTACTTC. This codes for CASSPAGTGQYF.

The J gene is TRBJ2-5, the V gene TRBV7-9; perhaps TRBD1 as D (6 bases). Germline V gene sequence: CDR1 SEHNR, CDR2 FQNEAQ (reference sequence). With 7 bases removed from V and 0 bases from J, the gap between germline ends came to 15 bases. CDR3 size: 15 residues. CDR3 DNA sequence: TGTGCCAGCATCGACGTTGGGGGCTACCAAGAGACCCAGTACTTC. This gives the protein CASIDVGGYQETQYF.

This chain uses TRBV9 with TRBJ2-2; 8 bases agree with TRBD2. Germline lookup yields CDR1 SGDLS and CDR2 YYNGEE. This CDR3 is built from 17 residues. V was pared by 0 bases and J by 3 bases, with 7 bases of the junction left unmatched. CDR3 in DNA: TGTGCCAGCAGCGTAGTCAGCGGGGGAGCTGACACCGGGGAGCTGTTTTTT. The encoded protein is CASSVVSGGADTGELFF.

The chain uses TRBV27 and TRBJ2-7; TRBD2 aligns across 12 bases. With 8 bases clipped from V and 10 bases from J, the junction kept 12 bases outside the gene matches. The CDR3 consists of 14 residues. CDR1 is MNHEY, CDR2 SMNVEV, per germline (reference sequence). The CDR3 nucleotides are TGTGCCAGCTCCGGGACTAGCGGGTACTACGGTCAGTACTTC. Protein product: CASSGTSGYYGQYF.

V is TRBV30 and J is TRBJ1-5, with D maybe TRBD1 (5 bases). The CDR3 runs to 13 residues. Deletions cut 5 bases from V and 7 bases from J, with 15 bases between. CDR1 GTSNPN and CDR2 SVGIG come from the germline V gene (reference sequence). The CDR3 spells CAWRTGAGQPQHF. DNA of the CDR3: TGTGCCTGGCGTACTGGGGCAGGGCAGCCCCAGCATTTT. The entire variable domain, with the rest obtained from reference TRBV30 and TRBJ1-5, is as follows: SQTIHQWPATLVQPVGSPLSLECTVEGTSNPNLYWYRQAAGRGLQLLFYSVGIGQISSEVPQNLSASRPQDRQFILSSKKLLLSDSGFYLCAWRTGAGQPQHFGDGTRLSIL.

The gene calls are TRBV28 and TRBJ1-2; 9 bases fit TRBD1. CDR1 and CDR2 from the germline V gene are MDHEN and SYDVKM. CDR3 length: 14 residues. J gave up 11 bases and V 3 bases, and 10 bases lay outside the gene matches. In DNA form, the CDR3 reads TGTGCCAGCAGTTTTGACAGGGGGAGGGGTCGTTACACCTTC. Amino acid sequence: CASSFDRGRGRYTF.

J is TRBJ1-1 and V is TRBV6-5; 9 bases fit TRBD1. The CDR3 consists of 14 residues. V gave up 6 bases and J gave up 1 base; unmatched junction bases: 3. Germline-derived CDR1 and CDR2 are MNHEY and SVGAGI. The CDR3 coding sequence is TGTGCCAGCAGGGACAGGGGAACGAACACTGAAGCTTTCTTT. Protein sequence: CASRDRGTNTEAFF.

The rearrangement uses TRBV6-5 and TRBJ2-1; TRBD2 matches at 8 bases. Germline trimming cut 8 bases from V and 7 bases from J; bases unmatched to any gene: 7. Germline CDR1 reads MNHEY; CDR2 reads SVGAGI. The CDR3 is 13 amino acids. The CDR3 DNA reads TGTGCCAGCGGGTACGGGGGGGCTAATGAGCAGTTCTTC. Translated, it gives CASGYGGANEQFF.

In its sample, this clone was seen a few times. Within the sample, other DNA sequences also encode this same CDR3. CDR3 in DNA: TGTGCCAGCAACACGGGACTAGCGGGTCCCCCGGAGTATTTT. Translation gives CASNTGLAGPPEYF. The chain recombines TRBV11-2 with TRBJ2-3; 12 bases agree with TRBD2. The CDR3 runs to 14 residues. Germline CDR1 is SGHAT and CDR2 is FQNNGV. The V segment lost 7 bases and the J segment 13 bases; nucleotides outside the gene matches: 12.

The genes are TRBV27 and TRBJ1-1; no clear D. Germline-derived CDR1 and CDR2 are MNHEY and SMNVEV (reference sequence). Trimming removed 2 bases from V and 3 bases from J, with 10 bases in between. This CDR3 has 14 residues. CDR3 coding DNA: TGTGCCAGCAGTTTAAGCAGGATGGACACTGAAGCTTTCTTT. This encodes CASSLSRMDTEAFF.

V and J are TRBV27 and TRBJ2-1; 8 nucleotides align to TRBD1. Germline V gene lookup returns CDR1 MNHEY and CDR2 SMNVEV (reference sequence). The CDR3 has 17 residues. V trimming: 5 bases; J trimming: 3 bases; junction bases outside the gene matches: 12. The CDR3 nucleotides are TGTGCCAGCAGTCCAACCTTCGGGACAGGAGGCTACAATGAGCAGTTCTTC. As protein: CASSPTFGTGGYNEQFF.